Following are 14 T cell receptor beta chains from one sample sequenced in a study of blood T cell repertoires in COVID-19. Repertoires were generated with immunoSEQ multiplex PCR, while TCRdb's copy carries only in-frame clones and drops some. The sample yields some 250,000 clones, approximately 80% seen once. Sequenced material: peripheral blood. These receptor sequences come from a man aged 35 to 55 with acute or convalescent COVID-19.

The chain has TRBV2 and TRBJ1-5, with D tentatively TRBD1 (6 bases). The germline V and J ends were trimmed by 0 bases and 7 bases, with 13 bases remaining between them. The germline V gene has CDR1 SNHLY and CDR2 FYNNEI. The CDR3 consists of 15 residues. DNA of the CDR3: TGTGCCAGCAGTGAAGCTCAGGGGCGCAGCCAGCCCCAGCATTTT. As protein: CASSEAQGRSQPQHF. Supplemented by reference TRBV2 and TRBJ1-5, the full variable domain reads EPEVTQTPSHQVTQMGQEVILRCVPISNHLYFYWYRQILGQKVEFLVSFYNNEISEKSEIFDDQFSVERPDGSNFTLKIRSTKLEDSAMYFCASSEAQGRSQPQHFGDGTRLSIL.

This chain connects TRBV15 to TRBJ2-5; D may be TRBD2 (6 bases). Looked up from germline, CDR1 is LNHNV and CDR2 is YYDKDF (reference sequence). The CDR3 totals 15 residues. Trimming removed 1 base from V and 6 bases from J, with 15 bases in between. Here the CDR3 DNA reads TGTGCCACCAGCAGAGTTGAGGCGGGAACGAAGACCCAGTACTTC. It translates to CATSRVEAGTKTQYF.

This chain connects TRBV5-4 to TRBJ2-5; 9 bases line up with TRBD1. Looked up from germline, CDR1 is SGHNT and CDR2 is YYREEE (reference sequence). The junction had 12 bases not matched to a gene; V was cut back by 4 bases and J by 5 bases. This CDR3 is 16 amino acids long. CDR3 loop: CASSRRSGTGTETQYF. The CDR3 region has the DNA TGTGCCAGCAGCCGACGATCCGGGACAGGGACGGAGACCCAGTACTTC. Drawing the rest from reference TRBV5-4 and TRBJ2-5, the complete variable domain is ETGVTQSPTHLIKTRGQQVTLRCSSQSGHNTVSWYQQALGQGPQFIFQYYREEENGRGNFPPRFSGLQFPNYSSELNVNALELDDSALYLCASSRRSGTGTETQYFGPGTRLLVL.

The CDR3 bases are TGTGCCAGTAGTAAGGCAGGGGGCCTGGACGAGCAGTACTTC. Amino acids: CASSKAGGLDEQYF. The chain recombines TRBV19 with TRBJ2-7; 8 nucleotides match TRBD1. With V trimmed by 4 bases and J by 5 bases, 7 bases remained unmatched. The CDR3 is made up of 14 amino acids. CDR1 is LNHDA and CDR2 is SQIVND in the germline V gene (reference sequence).

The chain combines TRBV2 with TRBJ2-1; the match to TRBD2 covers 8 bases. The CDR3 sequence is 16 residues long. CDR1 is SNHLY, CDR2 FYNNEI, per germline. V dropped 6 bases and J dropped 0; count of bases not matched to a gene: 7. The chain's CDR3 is CASSETSGSSYNEQFF. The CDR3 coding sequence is TGTGCCAGCAGCGAAACTAGCGGAAGCTCCTACAATGAGCAGTTCTTC.

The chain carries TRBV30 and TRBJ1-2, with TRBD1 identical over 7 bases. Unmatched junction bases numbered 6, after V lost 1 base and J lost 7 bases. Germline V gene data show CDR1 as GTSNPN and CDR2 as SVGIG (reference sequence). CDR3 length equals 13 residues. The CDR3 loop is CAWSAAGGSGYTF. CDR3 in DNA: TGTGCCTGGAGTGCGGCAGGGGGATCTGGCTACACCTTC.

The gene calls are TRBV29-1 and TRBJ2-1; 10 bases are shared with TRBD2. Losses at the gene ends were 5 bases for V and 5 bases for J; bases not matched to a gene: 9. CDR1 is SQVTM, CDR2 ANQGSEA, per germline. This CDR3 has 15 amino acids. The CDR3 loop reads CSVSTGLASNNEQFF. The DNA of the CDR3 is TGCAGCGTTTCTACGGGACTAGCGTCCAACAATGAGCAGTTCTTC.

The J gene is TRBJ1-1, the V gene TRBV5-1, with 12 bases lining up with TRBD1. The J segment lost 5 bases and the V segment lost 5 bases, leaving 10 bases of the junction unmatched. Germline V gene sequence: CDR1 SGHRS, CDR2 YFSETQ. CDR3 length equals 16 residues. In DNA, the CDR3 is TGCGCCAGCAGGTCCGGGACAGGGGGCTCGGTTACTGAAGCTTTCTTT. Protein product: CASRSGTGGSVTEAFF.

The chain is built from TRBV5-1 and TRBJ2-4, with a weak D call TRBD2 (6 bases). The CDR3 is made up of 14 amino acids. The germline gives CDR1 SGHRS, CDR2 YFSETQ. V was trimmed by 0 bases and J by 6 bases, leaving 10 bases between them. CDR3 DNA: TGCGCCAGCAGCTTGGGGGACTCAACAAACATTCAGTACTTC. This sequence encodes CASSLGDSTNIQYF.

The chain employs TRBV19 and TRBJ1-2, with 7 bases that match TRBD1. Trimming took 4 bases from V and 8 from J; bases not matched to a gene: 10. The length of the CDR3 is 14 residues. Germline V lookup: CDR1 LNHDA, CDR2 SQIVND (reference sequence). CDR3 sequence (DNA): TGTGCCAGTAGTAGGGGACAGTCTCTGGAAGGCTACACCTTC. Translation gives CASSRGQSLEGYTF. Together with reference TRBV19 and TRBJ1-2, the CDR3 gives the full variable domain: DGGITQSPKYLFRKEGQNVTLSCEQNLNHDAMYWYRQDPGQGLRLIYYSQIVNDFQKGDIAEGYSVSREKKESFPLTVTSAQKNPTAFYLCASSRGQSLEGYTFGSGTRLTVV.

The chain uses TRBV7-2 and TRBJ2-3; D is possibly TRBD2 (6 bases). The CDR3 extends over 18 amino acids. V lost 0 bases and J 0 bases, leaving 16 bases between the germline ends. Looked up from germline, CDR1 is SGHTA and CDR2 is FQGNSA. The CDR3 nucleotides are TGTGCCAGCAGCTTAGCAGGGGTGGCGGGGCTTAGCACAGATACGCAGTATTTT. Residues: CASSLAGVAGLSTDTQYF.

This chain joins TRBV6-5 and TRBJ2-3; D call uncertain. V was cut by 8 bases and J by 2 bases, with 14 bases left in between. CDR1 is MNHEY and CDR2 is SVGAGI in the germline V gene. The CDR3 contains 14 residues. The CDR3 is CASLLGTITDTQYF. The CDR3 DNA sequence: TGTGCCAGCCTCCTGGGCACCATCACAGATACGCAGTATTTT.

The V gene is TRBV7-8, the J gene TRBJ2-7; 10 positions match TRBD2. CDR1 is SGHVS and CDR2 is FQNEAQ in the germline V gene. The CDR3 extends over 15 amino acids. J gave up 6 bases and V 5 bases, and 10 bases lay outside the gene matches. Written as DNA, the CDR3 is TGTGCCAGCAGCCAGGGGGGGACTAGCGTGGGCGAGCAGTACTTC. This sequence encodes CASSQGGTSVGEQYF.

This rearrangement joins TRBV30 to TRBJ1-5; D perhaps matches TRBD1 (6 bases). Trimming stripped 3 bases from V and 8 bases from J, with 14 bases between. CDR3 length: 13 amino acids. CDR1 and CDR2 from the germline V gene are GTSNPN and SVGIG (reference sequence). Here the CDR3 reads CAWRPQGSEPQHF. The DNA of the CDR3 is TGTGCCTGGAGGCCCCAGGGGTCTGAGCCCCAGCATTTT. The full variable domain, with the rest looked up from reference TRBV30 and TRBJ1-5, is SQTIHQWPATLVQPVGSPLSLECTVEGTSNPNLYWYRQAAGRGLQLLFYSVGIGQISSEVPQNLSASRPQDRQFILSSKKLLLSDSGFYLCAWRPQGSEPQHFGDGTRLSIL.